Below, 23 T cell receptor beta chains from the same sample are listed, as sequenced in a study of T cell repertoires in cytomegalovirus infection. In TCRdb, the reads were re-called with MiXCR into one record per CDR3 protein. The table records more than 650,000 distinct CDR3 sequences, roughly 36% of them present only once. The sequenced sample was PBMCs. These receptors originate from a human donor in good health (CMV status not recorded). Some clones in this sample may be carry-over from other donors' samples.

The V call is TRBV28, the J call TRBJ1-5, with 8 bases aligning to TRBD1. Germline assignment: CDR1 MDHEN and CDR2 SYDVKM. This CDR3 contains 17 residues. V shed 2 bases and J 1 base; nucleotides not matched to a gene: 7. CDR3 nucleotide sequence: TGTGCCAGCAGTTTACCGGGTAGGACAGGGAGCAATCAGCCCCAGCATTTT. This gives the protein CASSLPGRTGSNQPQHF.

The chain recombines TRBV7-8 with TRBJ1-1, with TRBD1 as a possible D gene (5 bases). CDR3 length equals 15 residues. Germline values: CDR1 SGHVS, CDR2 FQNEAQ. With 1 base removed from V and 0 bases from J, the gap between germline ends came to 9 bases. The CDR3 nucleotides are TGTGCCAGCAGCTTAGAACCCAGGGTGAACACTGAAGCTTTCTTT. This gives the protein CASSLEPRVNTEAFF.

The table lists this clonotype with a few counts. The CDR3 loop is CASSGRQGPTDTQYF. The CDR3 DNA reads TGTGCCAGCAGTGGACGACAGGGACCCACAGATACGCAGTATTTT. The chain links TRBV6-6 to TRBJ2-3; 7 nucleotides match TRBD1. There are 15 residues in the CDR3. Trimming removed 5 bases from V and 2 bases from J; junction bases left unmatched: 7. Germline CDR1 reads MNHNY; CDR2 reads SVGAGI (reference sequence).

The chain employs TRBV12-3 or TRBV12-4 and TRBJ1-4, with D unresolved. V lost 5 bases, J lost 6 bases, and 7 bases lay in between. This CDR3 comprises 12 residues. The CDR3 reads CASSRLYEKLFF. The CDR3 DNA is TGTGCCAGCAGTCGCCTGTATGAAAAACTGTTTTTT.

This clonotype was seen a few times. This chain connects TRBV7-9 to TRBJ2-6, with no clear D. The CDR3 loop spans 16 amino acids. From germline, CDR1 is SEHNR and CDR2 FQNEAQ (reference sequence). V lost 6 bases and J 0 bases, leaving 12 bases between the germline ends. The CDR3 protein is CASSSSQTSGANVLTF. As DNA, the CDR3 is TGTGCCAGCAGTTCCTCCCAGACCTCTGGGGCCAACGTCCTGACTTTC.

The chain joins TRBV5-1 to TRBJ1-2; D remains unclear. CDR3 length equals 12 residues. Looked up from germline, CDR1 is SGHRS and CDR2 is YFSETQ. V lost 1 base and J lost 6, with 7 bases in between. CDR3 region: CASSLYADGYTF. CDR3 DNA: TGCGCCAGCAGCTTGTATGCGGATGGCTACACCTTC.

The V and J genes are TRBV7-6 and TRBJ1-1; a possible D gene is TRBD1 (5 bases). The V gene's germline CDR1 is SGHVS and CDR2 FNYEAQ. V lost 3 bases and J lost 5, with 16 bases in between. CDR3 length: 15 residues. DNA of the CDR3: TGTGCCAGCAGCTTCACCCAGGGAAAGGGGACTGAAGCTTTCTTT. Protein sequence: CASSFTQGKGTEAFF.

As to this clonotype: No conserved phenylalanine or tryptophan ends this CDR3, so it is likely a read error. This chain uses TRBV7-9 with TRBJ1-1, with TRBD1 identical over 9 bases. The CDR3 runs 15 residues. Germline V CDR1 and CDR2: SEHNR, FQNEAQ (reference sequence). The J segment lost 6 bases and the V segment lost 4 bases, leaving 9 bases of the junction unmatched. DNA for the CDR3: TGTGCCAGCAGCTCCGGGACAGGGATGTACGCTGAAGCTTTCTTG. Translating it yields CASSSGTGMYAEAFL.

This clonotype was observed a few times. CDR3 loop: CSGRPRQETQYF. As DNA, the CDR3 is TGCAGTGGGCGACCCCGACAAGAGACCCAGTACTTC. The chain joins TRBV20-1 to TRBJ2-5, with D uncertain. V was trimmed by 7 bases and J by 2 bases, leaving 11 bases between them. Per germline, CDR1 DFQATT and CDR2 SNEGSKA (reference sequence). The CDR3 length is 12 residues.

The chain links TRBV2 to TRBJ1-6, with D possibly matching TRBD1 (5 bases). The CDR3 totals 17 residues. V gave up 5 bases and J gave up 8 bases, with 22 bases separating them. CDR1 and CDR2 (germline): SNHLY, FYNNEI. The DNA of the CDR3 is TGTGCCAGCAGTTCCCGGCCGAGGGGCATAAGAGATTCACCCCTCCACTTT. Translating gives CASSSRPRGIRDSPLHF.

The sample holds a few counts of this clonotype. The gene calls are TRBV11-2 and TRBJ1-2, with 7 bases aligning to TRBD1. Trimming at V came to 6 bases and at J to 4 bases, leaving 5 bases not matched to a gene. CDR1 and CDR2 (germline): SGHAT, FQNNGV. There are 13 residues in the CDR3. Here the CDR3 reads CASRRTGVYGYTF. CDR3 sequence (DNA): TGTGCCAGCAGACGGACAGGAGTCTATGGCTACACCTTC.

V usage is TRBV15 and J usage is TRBJ1-1, with 10 bases matching TRBD1. Unmatched junction bases numbered 10, after V lost 5 bases and J lost 1 base. This CDR3 contains 17 residues. Germline-derived CDR1 and CDR2 are LNHNV and YYDKDF (reference sequence). CDR3 DNA sequence: TGTGCCACCAGCTCGCGACAGGGGGCAAGGGGGAACACTGAAGCTTTCTTT. It translates to CATSSRQGARGNTEAFF. The variable domain in full, with the rest retrieved from reference TRBV15 and TRBJ1-1, is DAMVIQNPRYQVTQFGKPVTLSCSQTLNHNVMYWYQQKSSQAPKLLFHYYDKDFNNEADTPDNFQSRRPNTSFCFLDIRSPGLGDTAMYLCATSSRQGARGNTEAFFGQGTRLTVV.

A remark on this clonotype: Mismatch with germline at one junction end may stem from a read error. The V and J genes are TRBV29-1 and TRBJ1-4; no clear D gene. Per the germline V gene, CDR1 is SQVTM and CDR2 is ANQGSEA. This CDR3 is 13 amino acids long. The CDR3 protein is CSVGRAPNEKLFF. In DNA form, the CDR3 reads TGCAGCGTTGGTAGGGCCCCTAATGAAAAACTTTTTTTT.

V gene TRBV4-1 combines with J gene TRBJ2-5, with TRBD1 as a possible D gene (5 bases). The CDR3 totals 14 residues. CDR1 is MGHRA, CDR2 YSYEKL, per germline. V lost 2 bases, J lost 3 bases, and 10 bases lay in between. The DNA of the CDR3 is TGCGCCAGCAGCCAAACTGGACAAAAAGAGACCCAGTACTTC. It specifies CASSQTGQKETQYF.

This chain's CDR3 is CASSLGEYNEQFF. The DNA of the CDR3 is TGTGCCAGCAGTTTAGGAGAGTACAATGAGCAGTTCTTC. The gene calls are TRBV12-3 or TRBV12-4 and TRBJ2-1; D gene unclear. The CDR3 contains 13 residues. Between the trimmed V and J ends, which lost 1 base and 4 bases, there was a span of 5 bases.

The gene calls are TRBV7-3 and TRBJ1-6; D might be TRBD1 (5 bases). Germline V gene lookup returns CDR1 SGHTA and CDR2 FQGTGA. V shed 2 bases and J shed 7 bases, with 9 bases lying between them. There are 14 residues in the CDR3. CDR3 sequence: CASSLGTWNSPLHF. For the CDR3, the DNA is TGTGCCAGCAGCTTAGGGACGTGGAATTCACCCCTCCACTTT.

The rearrangement uses TRBV25-1 and TRBJ1-4, with D hard to call. From germline, CDR1 is MGHDK and CDR2 SYGVNS. CDR3 length: 15 residues. V lost 4 bases, J lost 2 bases, and 11 bases lay in between. This CDR3 reads CASSGWDKTNEKLFF. The CDR3 DNA is TGTGCCAGCAGTGGCTGGGATAAGACTAATGAAAAACTGTTTTTT.

As regards this clonotype: Since no conserved phenylalanine or tryptophan closes the CDR3, a read error is the likely cause. The chain has TRBV28 and TRBJ2-7; 8 bases fit TRBD1. The germline CDR1 and CDR2 sequences are MDHEN and SYDVKM. With 11 bases clipped from V and 6 bases from J, the junction kept 15 bases outside the gene matches. This CDR3 is built from 14 residues. CDR3 sequence: CALSRPGTGSEQYC. CDR3 sequence (DNA): TGTGCCCTCAGCAGACCCGGGACAGGCTCCGAGCAGTACTGC.

This clonotype was found a few times. This chain connects TRBV28 to TRBJ2-5; 8 bases are a match to TRBD1. The V and J ends lost 4 bases and 1 base, in that order; junction bases with no gene match: 5. Germline V gene sequence: CDR1 MDHEN, CDR2 SYDVKM. The CDR3 is made up of 15 amino acids. The DNA for the CDR3 is TGTGCCAGCAGTTCGGGACAGGTCCTCCAAGAGACCCAGTACTTC. Protein product: CASSSGQVLQETQYF.

The CDR3 region is CSVLGTGVNEQFF. In nucleotides, the CDR3 is TGCAGTGTGCTTGGTACAGGGGTCAATGAGCAGTTCTTC. The V gene is TRBV20-1, the J gene TRBJ2-1; TRBD1 aligns across 7 bases. The CDR3 covers 13 residues. V lost 7 bases and J lost 6; bases outside the gene matches: 9. The germline V gene has CDR1 DFQATT and CDR2 SNEGSKA (reference sequence).

The chain joins TRBV29-1 to TRBJ2-7; a possible D gene is TRBD2 (7 bases). Germline CDR1 SQVTM, CDR2 ANQGSEA. The CDR3 extends over 12 amino acids. Trimming took off 3 bases at V and 7 bases at J, with 13 bases between the two ends. The CDR3 spells CSVETRGGEQYF. CDR3 sequence (DNA): TGCAGCGTTGAGACAAGGGGGGGAGAGCAGTACTTC.

There are a few counts of this clonotype. This chain joins TRBV25-1 and TRBJ1-2; no reliable D call. Germline assignment: CDR1 MGHDK and CDR2 SYGVNS. The CDR3 runs to 14 residues. Trimming stripped 3 bases from V and 3 bases from J, with 11 bases between. CDR3 DNA sequence: TGTGCCAGCAGTGACAACAAGGACTACTATGGCTACACCTTC. It specifies CASSDNKDYYGYTF.

This clonotype appeared many times. The chain couples TRBV7-2 to TRBJ1-1; D perhaps matches TRBD1 (6 bases). Germline V gives CDR1 SGHTA, CDR2 FQGNSA. V dropped 1 base and J dropped 10 bases, with 13 bases sitting between them. The CDR3 loop spans 13 amino acids. The CDR3 DNA reads as TGTGCCAGCAGCTTAGATCGGACAGTAGGAGCTTTCTTT. Translating it yields CASSLDRTVGAFF.